These 32 T cell receptor beta chains originate from one sample sequenced in a study of glioma-infiltrating T cells after dendritic cell vaccination (dated by TCRdb to 2015 to 2016). The time point label, as the study defines it: after dendritic cell vaccination, including at tumor progression/relapse. The protocol used for the library was the immunoSEQ multiplex PCR assay. TCRdb obtained this table from immuneACCESS and retained in-frame rearrangements with V and J assigned. These tables miss some clones; where compared with another copy, unresolved V genes account for less than half of the shortfall, and the remainder is unexplained. The sample profile shows about 58,000 clones; about four fifths of them were found once. The top ten constitute less than 20% of the sample. The sample in question was blood, obtained after dendritic cell vaccination. Every receptor here comes from a human donor with glioblastoma.

The J gene is TRBJ2-5, the V gene TRBV10-1; TRBD2 is a possible D gene (5 bases). Trimming removed 5 bases from V and 2 bases from J, with 9 bases in between. Germline-derived CDR1 and CDR2 are WNHNN and SYGVQD (reference sequence). The CDR3 consists of 13 residues. CDR3 residues: CASSSSGQETQYF. As DNA, the CDR3 is TGCGCCAGCAGTAGTTCGGGGCAAGAGACCCAGTACTTC.

The chain couples TRBV4-1 to TRBJ2-7; 8 positions agree with TRBD2. The length of the CDR3 is 14 residues. With 5 bases clipped from V and 6 bases from J, the junction kept 9 bases outside the gene matches. Germline lookup yields CDR1 MGHRA and CDR2 YSYEKL. CDR3 in DNA: TGCGCCAGCAGCAAACAAAGGACTAGCCCCGAGCAGTACTTC. Translated, it gives CASSKQRTSPEQYF.

V and J are TRBV13 and TRBJ1-1, with TRBD1 identical over 7 bases. The V and J ends lost 2 bases and 11 bases, in that order; junction bases with no gene match: 11. Germline V gene lookup returns CDR1 PRHDT and CDR2 FYEKMQ (reference sequence). The CDR3 sequence is 14 residues long. This chain's CDR3 is CASSLWRNRGGAFF. CDR3 bases: TGTGCCAGCAGCTTATGGAGGAACAGGGGAGGCGCTTTCTTT. Supplemented by reference TRBV13 and TRBJ1-1, the full variable domain reads AAGVIQSPRHLIKEKRETATLKCYPIPRHDTVYWYQQGPGQDPQFLISFYEKMQSDKGSIPDRFSAQQFSDYHSELNMSSLELGDSALYFCASSLWRNRGGAFFGQGTRLTVV.

The rearrangement joins TRBV2 to TRBJ2-7; no clear D gene. The CDR3 covers 14 residues. The V and J ends lost 7 bases and 0 bases respectively, with 13 bases between them. Germline V gene sequence: CDR1 SNHLY, CDR2 FYNNEI. CDR3 bases: TGTGCCAGCATCGGTAGTCTTAGCTCCTACGAGCAGTACTTC. It is translated as CASIGSLSSYEQYF.

The gene calls are TRBV2 and TRBJ2-3; possible D gene TRBD2, 6 bases. Germline CDR1 reads SNHLY; CDR2 reads FYNNEI. The ends were cut back, 11 bases at V and 0 bases at J, with 15 bases in the middle. The CDR3 has 14 residues. CDR3 loop: CAGVGLFSTDTQYF. The CDR3 coding sequence is TGTGCCGGGGTAGGACTATTTAGCACAGATACGCAGTATTTT.

CDR3 loop: CASSERRRGSLHF. CDR3 sequence (DNA): TGTGCCAGCAGTGAACGGCGGCGAGGTTCCCTCCACTTT. J is TRBJ1-6 and V is TRBV2; D ambiguous. The V gene's germline CDR1 is SNHLY and CDR2 FYNNEI. Trimming cost V 2 bases and J 14 bases, with 13 bases left between them. CDR3 length: 13 amino acids.

The chain recombines TRBV11-2 with TRBJ1-6; tentative D call: TRBD1 (5 bases). The V end was cut by 4 bases, the J end by 0 bases, with 16 bases between. The CDR3 runs to 18 residues. Germline V gene sequence: CDR1 SGHAT, CDR2 FQNNGV. CDR3 region: CASSSGTITTSYNSPLHF. CDR3 coding DNA: TGTGCCAGCAGCTCGGGGACTATCACAACCTCCTATAATTCACCCCTCCACTTT. The full variable domain, completed using reference TRBV11-2 and TRBJ1-6, is EAGVAQSPRYKIIEKRQSVAFWCNPISGHATLYWYQQILGQGPKLLIQFQNNGVVDDSQLPKDRFSAERLKGVDSTLKIQPAKLEDSAVYLCASSSGTITTSYNSPLHFGNGTRLTVT.

This chain links TRBV6-6 with TRBJ2-7, with D possibly TRBD2 on 6 matching bases. Trimming left V 2 bases short and J 5 bases short, with 13 bases between. The germline gives CDR1 MNHNY, CDR2 SVGAGI (reference sequence). The CDR3 is 14 amino acids. The CDR3: CASSYGQGGNEQYF. The CDR3 nucleotides read TGTGCCAGCAGTTACGGGCAGGGAGGCAACGAGCAGTACTTC.

The chain has TRBV10-1 and TRBJ2-5; 12 nucleotides match TRBD2. The DNA end lines up better with TRBJ2-7; the J call may be wrong. CDR3 length equals 14 residues. CDR1 and CDR2 (germline): WNHNN, SYGVQD (reference sequence). CDR3 DNA: TGCGCCAGCAGTAAACTAGCGGGGGGCGCCGAGCAGTACTTC. This translates into CASSKLAGGAEQYF.

This clone was seen once. The CDR3 spells CASSAGQARQPQHF. CDR3 sequence (DNA): TGTGCCAGCAGCGCTGGACAGGCACGTCAGCCCCAGCATTTT. J is TRBJ1-5 and V is TRBV9, with 7 bases matching TRBD1. Trimming took 3 bases from V and 6 from J; bases not matched to a gene: 6. This CDR3 has 14 amino acids. Per germline, CDR1 SGDLS and CDR2 YYNGEE. Filled out from reference TRBV9 and TRBJ1-5, the complete variable domain reads DSGVTQTPKHLITATGQRVTLRCSPRSGDLSVYWYQQSLDQGLQFLIQYYNGEERAKGNILERFSAQQFPDLHSELNLSSLELGDSALYFCASSAGQARQPQHFGDGTRLSIL.

This clone was recorded only once. The V and J genes are TRBV7-9 and TRBJ2-3, with unresolved D. Germline V gene data show CDR1 as SEHNR and CDR2 as FQNEAQ (reference sequence). Trimming stripped 5 bases from V and 4 bases from J, with 16 bases between. There are 15 residues in the CDR3. The CDR3 nucleotides are TGTGCCAGCAGCCCATTCATTAGTAATTCAGATACGCAGTATTTT. It codes for CASSPFISNSDTQYF. Based on the CDR3 plus reference TRBV7-9 and TRBJ2-3, the full variable domain is DTGVSQNPRHKITKRGQNVTFRCDPISEHNRLYWYRQTLGQGPEFLTYFQNEAQLEKSRLLSDRFSAERPKGSFSTLEIQRTEQGDSAMYLCASSPFISNSDTQYFGPGTRLTVL.

The chain joins TRBV7-2 to TRBJ2-2, with TRBD1 matching 7 bases. This CDR3 has 15 residues. V shed 5 bases and J 0 bases; nucleotides not matched to a gene: 3. Germline-derived CDR1 and CDR2 are SGHTA and FQGNSA. The CDR3 spells CASSRGQSNTGELFF. DNA of the CDR3: TGTGCCAGCAGCAGGGGGCAGTCGAACACCGGGGAGCTGTTTTTT.

The chain couples TRBV10-1 to TRBJ1-5; D possibly corresponds to TRBD1 (5 bases). Looked up from germline, CDR1 is WNHNN and CDR2 is SYGVQD (reference sequence). The CDR3 totals 13 residues. Deletions cut 4 bases from V and 5 bases from J, with 9 bases between. CDR3 residues: CASSGTRDQPQHF. CDR3 coding DNA: TGCGCCAGCAGTGGAACCAGGGATCAGCCCCAGCATTTT.

The chain uses TRBV4-1 and TRBJ1-5; D is possibly TRBD1 (6 bases). CDR1 is MGHRA and CDR2 is YSYEKL in the germline V gene. V was trimmed by 2 bases and J by 2 bases, leaving 10 bases between them. The CDR3 consists of 15 residues. The DNA for the CDR3 is TGCGCCAGCAGCCAAAACCAGGGGCGCAATCAGCCCCAGCATTTT. Its protein product is CASSQNQGRNQPQHF.

The genes are TRBV11-2 and TRBJ1-1; D is undetermined. Trimming left V 6 bases short and J 6 bases short, with 8 bases between. In germline, CDR1 is SGHAT, CDR2 FQNNGV. CDR3 length: 11 amino acids. Here the CDR3 reads CASSLQPEAFF. CDR3 sequence (DNA): TGTGCCAGCAGTCTACAGCCTGAAGCTTTCTTT.

This clone was detected only once. The chain carries TRBV27 and TRBJ2-2; D unclear. This CDR3 has 11 residues. V dropped 8 bases and J dropped 1 base, with 2 bases sitting between them. From germline, CDR1 is MNHEY and CDR2 SMNVEV (reference sequence). CDR3 sequence: CASRNTGELFF. The CDR3 DNA sequence: TGTGCCAGCCGGAACACCGGGGAGCTGTTTTTT.

The V call is TRBV19, the J call TRBJ1-1; possibly TRBD1 for D (6 bases). CDR1 LNHDA and CDR2 SQIVND come from the germline V gene (reference sequence). CDR3 size: 16 residues. V gave up 5 bases and J gave up 6 bases, with 22 bases separating them. In DNA, the CDR3 is TGTGCCAGTAGTCCCCCGGGGGCGGGAGGGCGGCCTGAAGCTTTCTTT. Translated, it gives CASSPPGAGGRPEAFF.

Of note for this clone: The germline gene is not matched at one end of the junction; a read error may be the cause. The J gene is TRBJ2-7, the V gene TRBV10-2, with a weak D call TRBD1 (6 bases). Germline lookup yields CDR1 WSHSY and CDR2 SAAADI. The CDR3 contains 14 residues. CDR3 sequence reads: CASSEQGVSYEQYF. The CDR3 DNA sequence: TGCGCTAGCAGTGAACAGGGTGTCAGCTACGAGCAGTACTTC.

The V and J genes are TRBV10-1 and TRBJ1-2, with a tentative D call TRBD1 (5 bases). This CDR3 has 13 residues. The germline gives CDR1 WNHNN, CDR2 SYGVQD (reference sequence). The V end lost 6 bases, the J end lost 3 bases, and 11 bases lay between the germline ends. CDR3 in amino acids: CASSLTGDYGYTF. DNA for the CDR3: TGCGCCAGCAGCCTAACAGGAGACTATGGCTACACCTTC.

This rearrangement joins TRBV4-2 to TRBJ1-3; TRBD1 might be the D (5 bases). From germline, CDR1 is LGHNA and CDR2 YNFKEQ. The CDR3 consists of 19 residues. V lost 0 bases, J lost 0 bases, and 18 bases lay in between. The CDR3 is CASSQDRGGRSSSGNTIYF. The CDR3 DNA reads as TGTGCCAGCAGCCAAGATAGGGGCGGACGATCTAGCTCTGGAAACACCATATATTTT.

The CDR3 region is CASSYSGTSAYEQYF. In nucleotides, the CDR3 is TGTGCCAGCAGTTACAGTGGGACTAGTGCCTACGAGCAGTACTTC. The chain is built from TRBV6-6 and TRBJ2-7, with 8 bases fitting TRBD2. Germline V lookup: CDR1 MNHNY, CDR2 SVGAGI (reference sequence). This CDR3 has 15 amino acids. The junction had 5 bases not matched to a gene; V was cut back by 2 bases and J by 2 bases.

The rearrangement uses TRBV30 and TRBJ2-3, with 8 positions matching TRBD1. V trimming: 5 bases; J trimming: 4 bases; junction bases outside the gene matches: 29. This CDR3 contains 21 residues. In germline, CDR1 is GTSNPN, CDR2 SVGIG (reference sequence). The CDR3 region has the DNA TGTGCCTGGGTGGGCGGAGATTGGGACAGGAGAAAGGCCGGCAGCGCAGATACGCAGTATTTT. Translated: CAWVGGDWDRRKAGSADTQYF. The full variable domain, rest sourced from reference TRBV30 and TRBJ2-3, is SQTIHQWPATLVQPVGSPLSLECTVEGTSNPNLYWYRQAAGRGLQLLFYSVGIGQISSEVPQNLSASRPQDRQFILSSKKLLLSDSGFYLCAWVGGDWDRRKAGSADTQYFGPGTRLTVL.

A few counts support this clone. The chain has TRBV10-2 and TRBJ1-1; TRBD1 might be the D (6 bases). V lost 9 bases and J 1 base, leaving 9 bases between the germline ends. The germline V gene encodes CDR1 WSHSY and CDR2 SAAADI. The length of the CDR3 is 12 residues. CDR3 sequence (DNA): TGCGCCAGTGGGACATCGAACACTGAAGCTTTCTTT. Its translation is CASGTSNTEAFF.

The V call is TRBV7-9, the J call TRBJ2-1, with 9 positions matching TRBD2. The CDR3 length is 15 residues. V trimming: 8 bases; J trimming: 4 bases; junction bases outside the gene matches: 9. CDR1 and CDR2 (germline): SEHNR, FQNEAQ (reference sequence). CDR3 sequence reads: CASGYAGGLYNEQFF. CDR3 coding DNA: TGTGCCAGCGGATACGCGGGGGGGCTGTACAATGAGCAGTTCTTC.

The chain joins TRBV5-6 to TRBJ1-4; 9 bases agree with TRBD1. CDR3 length: 14 amino acids. Germline V lookup: CDR1 SGHDT, CDR2 YYEEEE. With V trimmed by 4 bases and J by 2 bases, 0 bases remained unmatched. CDR3 DNA: TGTGCCAGCAGCGGGACAGGGACTAATGAAAAACTGTTTTTT. This translates into CASSGTGTNEKLFF.

This chain links TRBV14 with TRBJ2-2; D is possibly TRBD2 (6 bases). V was cut by 3 bases and J by 7 bases, with 6 bases left in between. This CDR3 comprises 12 residues. CDR1 is SGHDN, CDR2 FVKESK, per germline. CDR3 DNA sequence: TGTGCCAGCAGCCAGGGAGGCGGGGAGCTGTTTTTT. Its translation: CASSQGGGELFF.

For the CDR3, the DNA is TGTGCCAGCAGCCTCCGGACTGGGAGCTCCTACAATGAGCAGTTCTTC. Its translation: CASSLRTGSSYNEQFF. The chain employs TRBV7-2 and TRBJ2-1, with D perhaps TRBD2 (5 bases). Germline CDR1 is SGHTA and CDR2 is FQGNSA. The CDR3 has 16 amino acids. Trimming left V 5 bases short and J 0 bases short, with 14 bases between.

The chain recombines TRBV4-1 with TRBJ2-5, with 9 bases identical to TRBD2. CDR1 is MGHRA, CDR2 YSYEKL, per germline. After removal of 2 bases from V and 1 base from J, the junction contained 5 bases not matched to a gene. This CDR3 region has 16 residues. The CDR3 DNA reads as TGCGCCAGCAGCCAACCGCCTAGCGGGGTCCAAGAGACCCAGTACTTC. Its protein product is CASSQPPSGVQETQYF.

V usage is TRBV5-6 and J usage is TRBJ1-6; the D is unclear. V lost 4 bases, J lost 4 bases, and 21 bases lay in between. Germline-derived CDR1 and CDR2 are SGHDT and YYEEEE. The CDR3 extends over 18 amino acids. The CDR3 nucleotides are TGTGCCAGCAGCCCCCATAGCGCTCCCGGGGTGTATAATTCACCCCTCCACTTT. Translation: CASSPHSAPGVYNSPLHF.

This sequence joins TRBV6-5 and TRBJ1-1; a possible D gene is TRBD1 (6 bases). The CDR3 extends over 13 amino acids. V was pared by 6 bases and J by 8 bases, with 16 bases between. Per germline, CDR1 MNHEY and CDR2 SVGAGI. CDR3 DNA: TGTGCCAGCAGCCGGACAAGGGACAAGGAAGCTTTCTTT. It codes for CASSRTRDKEAFF.

The sample holds one count of this clone. The chain is built from TRBV18 and TRBJ1-1; 9 positions agree with TRBD1. This CDR3 contains 15 residues. Germline assignment: CDR1 KGHSH and CDR2 LQKENI. Unmatched junction bases numbered 9, after V lost 6 bases and J lost 4 bases. In nucleotides, the CDR3 is TGTGCCAGCTCCCCCGGACAGGGGATGAGCACTGAAGCTTTCTTT. Translated, it gives CASSPGQGMSTEAFF. Full variable domain (outside the CDR3, taken from reference TRBV18 and TRBJ1-1): NAGVMQNPRHLVRRRGQEARLRCSPMKGHSHVYWYRQLPEEGLKFMVYLQKENIIDESGMPKERFSAEFPKEGPSILRIQQVVRGDSAAYFCASSPGQGMSTEAFFGQGTRLTVV.

In its sample, this clone was seen once. The V and J genes are TRBV11-3 and TRBJ1-1, with D perhaps TRBD1 (6 bases). The germline gives CDR1 SGHNT, CDR2 YENEEA. This CDR3 has 18 residues. Trimming left V 1 base short and J 4 bases short, with 22 bases between. The CDR3: CASSLAGTYRVSGTEAFF. As DNA, the CDR3 is TGTGCCAGCAGCTTAGCGGGCACTTACAGGGTATCAGGCACTGAAGCTTTCTTT.